This entry concerns a single T cell receptor (beta chain). The antigen is not known. This CDR3 is 13 amino acids long. V dropped 3 bases and J dropped 6 bases, with 9 bases sitting between them. Germline CDR1 MNHEY, CDR2 SVGAGI. The data originate from a study of T cell repertoires in cytomegalovirus infection. Study summary: Shared public TCR beta signatures pointed to both CMV infection and a matching HLA type.

TCRdb reprocessed the reads via MiXCR and lists one record per CDR3 protein. In the table there are about 570,000 distinct CDR3 sequences, 35% to 50% of which are singletons. The rearrangement uses TRBV6-5 and TRBJ1-3; D is possibly TRBD1 (5 bases). Sample: cultured PBMCs, taken from culture after CMV antigen stimulation. The source of this sequence is a human donor in good health (CMV status not recorded). Some clones in this sample may be carry-over from other donors' samples. The CDR3 spells CASSYGAENTIYF. The CDR3 nucleotides read TGTGCCAGCAGTTATGGGGCGGAAAACACCATATATTTT.